This T cell receptor beta chain was sequenced during a study of immune evolution from preneoplasia to lung adenocarcinoma. Background on the study: HLA loss of heterozygosity: around 6.5% AIS, over 12% MIA, roughly 30% ADC, none AAH. Findings and caveats of the study: Later-stage lesions seemingly showed higher T cell density and diversity than normal lung.

H&E slides confirmed each diagnosis, reviewed by two pathologists independently. As concerns this clone: Its antigen is as yet unknown.

This CDR3 is built from 14 residues. V lost 4 bases, J lost 1 base, and 10 bases lay in between. The germline V gene encodes CDR1 SGHTA and CDR2 FQGTGA. Libraries were prepared by immunoSEQ multiplex PCR; TCRdb keeps only in-frame clonotypes and omits some of them. The sample has 5,000 or so clones, around 80% seen once. This chain uses TRBV7-3 with TRBJ1-1; D is possibly TRBD1 (5 bases). This sequence originates from a person aged 70 to 85 with lung adenocarcinoma. Sequencing was carried out using FFPE lung adenocarcinoma in situ tissue. The CDR3 sequence is CASSSPGQNTEAFF. CDR3 DNA: TGTGCCAGCAGCTCTCCAGGGCAGAACACTGAAGCTTTCTTT.